One sample yielded the 28 T cell receptor beta chains listed below, sequenced in a study of T cell responses to AZD1222 COVID-19 vaccine. The repertoire was sequenced with immunoSEQ multiplex PCR; TCRdb's copy has only in-frame clones and lacks some. Among fewer than 200,000 clones listed, 85% to 90% were seen once. The sample was peripheral blood, taken on day 0 of AZD1222 vaccination. These receptor sequences come from an adult in good health.

This sequence joins TRBV9 and TRBJ1-6, with D unclear. Looked up from germline, CDR1 is SGDLS and CDR2 is YYNGEE. The CDR3 totals 14 residues. V lost 0 bases and J 5 bases, leaving 6 bases between the germline ends. The CDR3 sequence is CASSVATDNSPLHF. The CDR3 region has the DNA TGTGCCAGCAGCGTAGCAACAGATAATTCACCCCTCCACTTT. The full variable domain, with the rest looked up from reference TRBV9 and TRBJ1-6, is DSGVTQTPKHLITATGQRVTLRCSPRSGDLSVYWYQQSLDQGLQFLIQYYNGEERAKGNILERFSAQQFPDLHSELNLSSLELGDSALYFCASSVATDNSPLHFGNGTRLTVT.

The chain carries TRBV5-3 and TRBJ1-5; unclear D gene. TRBV5-3 is filed as an ORF, its function uncertain. Trimming shortened V by 7 bases and J by 0 bases, and 14 bases separated the two germline ends. The CDR3 covers 15 residues. Here the CDR3 reads CARDTLQFSNQPQHF. The CDR3 nucleotides read TGTGCCAGAGACACCCTACAGTTTAGCAATCAGCCCCAGCATTTT.

This CDR3 is CASNRGGYGYTF. CDR3 in DNA: TGTGCCAGCAATCGAGGGGGCTATGGCTACACCTTC. V gene TRBV6-5 combines with J gene TRBJ1-2; tentatively, D is TRBD1 (6 bases). CDR3 length: 12 residues. The germline V gene encodes CDR1 MNHEY and CDR2 SVGAGI. Trimming stripped 7 bases from V and 4 bases from J, with 10 bases between.

This clone came up once. The V gene is TRBV6-2 or TRBV6-3, the J gene TRBJ2-1; 7 nucleotides align to TRBD2. Unmatched junction bases numbered 10, after V lost 4 bases and J lost 7 bases. CDR1 and CDR2 from the germline V gene are MNHEY and SVGEGT. The CDR3 covers 15 residues. CDR3 sequence reads: CASSLGGRARNEQFF. The CDR3 nucleotides read TGTGCCAGCAGTTTAGGAGGGAGGGCCCGTAATGAGCAGTTCTTC.

This sequence joins TRBV7-3 and TRBJ2-6; no clear D gene. This CDR3 is built from 17 residues. Trimming removed 0 bases at V and 0 bases at J, with 9 bases between. The germline CDR1 and CDR2 sequences are SGHTA and FQGTGA. In nucleotides, the CDR3 is TGTGCCAGCAGCTTAACAGGCGGAACCTCTGGGGCCAACGTCCTGACTTTC. Protein: CASSLTGGTSGANVLTF.

This clone has just a few counts. The chain links TRBV5-1 to TRBJ1-1; D possibly corresponds to TRBD1 (5 bases). Trimming removed 7 bases from V and 1 base from J, with 11 bases in between. This CDR3 is 13 amino acids long. Germline values: CDR1 SGHRS, CDR2 YFSETQ. CDR3 residues: CASSEGRNTEAFF. CDR3 bases: TGCGCCAGCTCCGAGGGGAGGAACACTGAAGCTTTCTTT.

The J gene is TRBJ2-5, the V gene TRBV7-3, with 8 bases identical to TRBD2. Trimming took 1 base from V and 2 from J; bases not matched to a gene: 12. CDR3 length: 18 residues. The V gene's germline CDR1 is SGHTA and CDR2 FQGTGA. For the CDR3, the DNA is TGTGCCAGCAGCTTAAACCCGCCTTTAGCGGGAAATCAAGAGACCCAGTACTTC. Translating it yields CASSLNPPLAGNQETQYF.

This chain connects TRBV20-1 to TRBJ2-3; a possible D gene is TRBD1 (8 bases). V lost 3 bases and J lost 5, with 21 bases in between. Germline assignment: CDR1 DFQATT and CDR2 SNEGSKA (reference sequence). CDR3 length equals 16 residues. The CDR3 loop reads CSASPLLHRGGDTQYF. CDR3 DNA: TGCAGTGCTAGTCCCCTACTACACAGGGGGGGAGATACGCAGTATTTT.

The rearrangement links TRBV3-1 (or the pseudogene TRBV3-2) to TRBJ2-1; 10 bases match TRBD2. The germline V gene encodes CDR1 LGHDT and CDR2 YNNKEL (reference sequence). CDR3 length equals 16 residues. Trimming cost V 3 bases and J 8 bases; bases outside gene matches: 10. For the CDR3, the DNA is TGTGCCAGCAGCCACTCGGAGCGGGAGGGTATGGATGAGCAGTTCTTC. Encoded protein: CASSHSEREGMDEQFF.

The V call is TRBV5-1, the J call TRBJ2-3; maybe TRBD2 (6 bases). CDR1 and CDR2 (germline): SGHRS, YFSETQ. V was cut by 2 bases and J by 11 bases, with 15 bases left in between. The CDR3 is 13 amino acids. CDR3 protein: CASSFQGLPGQYF. The CDR3 DNA sequence: TGCGCCAGCAGCTTTCAGGGACTCCCAGGGCAGTATTTT. Complete variable domain (other parts from reference TRBV5-1 and TRBJ2-3): KAGVTQTPRYLIKTRGQQVTLSCSPISGHRSVSWYQQTPGQGLQFLFEYFSETQRNKGNFPGRFSGRQFSNSRSEMNVSTLELGDSALYLCASSFQGLPGQYFGPGTRLTVL.

In this sample, this clone turned up a few times. The chain links TRBV6-5 to TRBJ1-1; D not certain. Germline-derived CDR1 and CDR2 are MNHEY and SVGAGI. The CDR3 length is 11 residues. Trimming stripped 10 bases from V and 7 bases from J, with 13 bases between. The CDR3 nucleotides are TGTGCCAACCCCCTTACGGATGAAGCTTTCTTT. Encoded protein: CANPLTDEAFF.

The chain links TRBV30 to TRBJ1-1; D gene unclear. The V end was cut by 8 bases, the J end by 2 bases, with 18 bases between. The CDR3 contains 14 residues. The germline V gene has CDR1 GTSNPN and CDR2 SVGIG (reference sequence). CDR3 residues: CARRGNSLNTEAFF. CDR3 nucleotides: TGTGCCCGCCGAGGGAACAGCCTAAACACTGAAGCTTTCTTT.

The chain joins TRBV29-1 to TRBJ2-1; maybe TRBD2 (6 bases). Per the germline V gene, CDR1 is SQVTM and CDR2 is ANQGSEA. The CDR3 consists of 15 residues. The V and J ends lost 6 bases and 0 bases respectively, with 15 bases between them. The CDR3 coding sequence is TGCAGCGTCGACGGGGAGGCTAGCTCCTACAATGAGCAGTTCTTC. Encoded protein: CSVDGEASSYNEQFF.

This chain links TRBV18 with TRBJ2-5; TRBD1 matches 12 bases. Germline V lookup: CDR1 KGHSH, CDR2 LQKENI. The CDR3 is made up of 15 amino acids. V lost 3 bases and J lost 7; bases outside the gene matches: 6. In DNA form, the CDR3 reads TGTGCCAGCTCACCGGGACAGGGGGCGTTGGGGACCCAGTACTTC. It specifies CASSPGQGALGTQYF.

The V call is TRBV4-1, the J call TRBJ1-1; D not resolved. Germline-derived CDR1 and CDR2 are MGHRA and YSYEKL. The CDR3 has 14 residues. V was shortened by 1 base and J by 2 bases, with 8 bases between the two germline ends. This CDR3 is CASSQVRRNTEAFF. Written as DNA, the CDR3 is TGCGCCAGCAGCCAAGTGAGGAGAAACACTGAAGCTTTCTTT.

This chain joins TRBV5-1 and TRBJ2-2; 7 bases agree with TRBD1. This CDR3 spans 16 amino acids. V dropped 0 bases and J dropped 8; count of bases not matched to a gene: 10. Germline lookup yields CDR1 SGHRS and CDR2 YFSETQ. CDR3 bases: TGCGCCAGCAGCTTGGAGGGGACAGCTGATAGGGGGGAGCTGTTTTTT. This encodes CASSLEGTADRGELFF.

There are a few counts of this clone. The gene calls are TRBV29-1 and TRBJ2-5, with TRBD1 matching 10 bases. Germline CDR1 and CDR2: SQVTM and ANQGSEA. The CDR3 extends over 14 amino acids. V dropped 5 bases and J dropped 0; count of bases not matched to a gene: 3. In nucleotides, the CDR3 is TGCAGCGTTAGGACAGGGGGGTACCAAGAGACCCAGTACTTC. Residues: CSVRTGGYQETQYF.

This chain links TRBV6-7 with TRBJ1-5; D might be TRBD1 (5 bases). TRBV6-7 is flagged as an ORF with uncertain function. The CDR3 contains 18 residues. The V end lost 2 bases, the J end lost 0 bases, and 17 bases lay between the germline ends. The CDR3: CASSYRPGTVISNQPQHF. CDR3 in DNA: TGTGCCAGCAGTTACCGCCCCGGGACGGTTATTAGCAATCAGCCCCAGCATTTT.

V gene TRBV27 combines with J gene TRBJ2-5, with 8 positions matching TRBD2. The CDR3 extends over 16 amino acids. CDR1 MNHEY and CDR2 SMNVEV come from the germline V gene (reference sequence). Germline trimming cut 0 bases from V and 7 bases from J; bases unmatched to any gene: 10. The CDR3 reads CASSLSTGGGPGTQYF. CDR3 coding DNA: TGTGCCAGCAGTTTATCAACGGGAGGGGGGCCTGGGACCCAGTACTTC.

The chain has TRBV6-5 and TRBJ1-2; TRBD1 matches 7 bases. CDR1 MNHEY and CDR2 SVGAGI come from the germline V gene. Losses at the gene ends were 0 bases for V and 0 bases for J; bases not matched to a gene: 4. The CDR3 has 16 amino acids. The chain's CDR3 is CASSYSGQLPNYGYTF. CDR3 nucleotides: TGTGCCAGCAGTTACTCGGGACAGCTTCCTAACTATGGCTACACCTTC.

The rearrangement joins TRBV7-8 to TRBJ2-7, with D uncertain. Germline V gene data show CDR1 as SGHVS and CDR2 as FQNEAQ. Trimming took 1 base from V and 3 from J, leaving 7 bases between them. The CDR3 is 13 amino acids. CDR3 sequence: CASSLGTFYEQYF. The CDR3 DNA reads TGTGCCAGCAGCTTAGGAACATTCTACGAGCAGTACTTC.

The CDR3 DNA reads TGTGTTATTGGGAGGGCGGCGAACACTGAAGCTTTCTTT. The encoded protein is CVIGRAANTEAFF. The rearrangement joins TRBV30 to TRBJ1-1; D call uncertain. The CDR3 has 13 residues. Germline CDR1 and CDR2: GTSNPN and SVGIG (reference sequence). Using reference TRBV30 and TRBJ1-1 for the parts outside the CDR3, the full variable domain is SQTIHQWPATLVQPVGSPLSLECTVEGTSNPNLYWYRQAAGRGLQLLFYSVGIGQISSEVPQNLSASRPQDRQFILSSKKLLLSDSGFYLCVIGRAANTEAFFGQGTRLTVV.

The gene calls are TRBV5-1 and TRBJ2-1; D remains unclear. V was clipped by 2 bases and J by 5 bases, with 11 bases between them. Per germline, CDR1 SGHRS and CDR2 YFSETQ. The CDR3 has 14 amino acids. The CDR3 nucleotides read TGCGCCAGCAGCTTCCGGCACCAAAACAATGAGCAGTTCTTC. This translates into CASSFRHQNNEQFF. The whole variable domain, remainder taken from reference TRBV5-1 and TRBJ2-1, is KAGVTQTPRYLIKTRGQQVTLSCSPISGHRSVSWYQQTPGQGLQFLFEYFSETQRNKGNFPGRFSGRQFSNSRSEMNVSTLELGDSALYLCASSFRHQNNEQFFGPGTRLTVL.

The V gene is TRBV5-5, the J gene TRBJ1-6; D remains ambiguous. CDR1 is SGHKS and CDR2 is YYEKEE in the germline V gene (reference sequence). This CDR3 contains 15 residues. V dropped 0 bases and J dropped 6 bases, with 10 bases sitting between them. Written as DNA, the CDR3 is TGTGCCAGCAGCTTGGCTCCTGGAGGTAATTCACCCCTCCACTTT. This encodes CASSLAPGGNSPLHF. Using reference TRBV5-5 and TRBJ1-6 for the parts outside the CDR3, the full variable domain is DAGVTQSPTHLIKTRGQQVTLRCSPISGHKSVSWYQQVLGQGPQFIFQYYEKEERGRGNFPDRFSARQFPNYSSELNVNALLLGDSALYLCASSLAPGGNSPLHFGNGTRLTVT.

As to this clone: At one end, the junction sequence differs from germline, possibly due to a read error. The CDR3 sequence is CASSPPTSGGNNGQFF. The CDR3 region has the DNA TGCGCCAGCAGCCCTCCCACTAGCGGGGGGAACAATGGGCAGTTCTTC. The chain has TRBV5-1 and TRBJ2-1; 12 positions match TRBD2. The CDR3 length is 16 residues. Germline V lookup: CDR1 SGHRS, CDR2 YFSETQ.

V usage is TRBV5-5 and J usage is TRBJ1-5; 7 nucleotides agree with TRBD1. J gave up 7 bases and V 0 bases, and 4 bases lay outside the gene matches. The CDR3 has 14 residues. CDR1 is SGHKS, CDR2 YYEKEE, per germline (reference sequence). The CDR3 DNA is TGTGCCAGCAGCTTGGGAGGGGGCCGACAGCCCCAGCATTTT. Protein product: CASSLGGGRQPQHF.

This clone has a single count. The gene calls are TRBV6-1 and TRBJ2-7; D is perhaps TRBD2 (5 bases). V lost 1 base and J 1 base, leaving 11 bases between the germline ends. Looked up from germline, CDR1 is MNHNS and CDR2 is SASEGT. The CDR3 contains 15 residues. In DNA form, the CDR3 reads TGTGCCAGCAGTGAAGGAGGGTCTAGATCCTACGAGCAGTACGTC. Protein: CASSEGGSRSYEQYV.

The chain links TRBV6-1 to TRBJ1-5; 10 positions agree with TRBD1. The germline gives CDR1 MNHNS, CDR2 SASEGT. Trimming at V came to 0 bases and at J to 7 bases, leaving 3 bases not matched to a gene. The CDR3 is 15 residues long. CDR3 nucleotide sequence: TGTGCCAGCAGTGAAGCCGGGACAGGGGCACAGCCCCAGCATTTT. Translating gives CASSEAGTGAQPQHF.